The TCR beta chain under discussion was sequenced for a study of blood T cells in healthy people across ages. A second PCR of about 7 to 12 cycles used a sample-barcoded 5' primer and a J-beta primer mix. MiXCR, applied by TCRdb to the 5' RACE reads, yields one record per CDR3 protein. The data contain approximately 2,000,000 distinct CDR3 sequences, 30% to 40% of them singletons. The receptor was isolated from a human donor in good health. What was sequenced was blood.

CDR3 in DNA: TGTGCCAGCTCCCCGGGACAATGGGGTGAAAAACTGTTTTTT. It codes for CASSPGQWGEKLFF. The rearrangement uses TRBV18 and TRBJ1-4; D is perhaps TRBD1 (6 bases). The germline V and J ends were trimmed by 6 bases and 7 bases, with 15 bases remaining between them. The length of the CDR3 is 14 residues. Looked up from germline, CDR1 is KGHSH and CDR2 is LQKENI.